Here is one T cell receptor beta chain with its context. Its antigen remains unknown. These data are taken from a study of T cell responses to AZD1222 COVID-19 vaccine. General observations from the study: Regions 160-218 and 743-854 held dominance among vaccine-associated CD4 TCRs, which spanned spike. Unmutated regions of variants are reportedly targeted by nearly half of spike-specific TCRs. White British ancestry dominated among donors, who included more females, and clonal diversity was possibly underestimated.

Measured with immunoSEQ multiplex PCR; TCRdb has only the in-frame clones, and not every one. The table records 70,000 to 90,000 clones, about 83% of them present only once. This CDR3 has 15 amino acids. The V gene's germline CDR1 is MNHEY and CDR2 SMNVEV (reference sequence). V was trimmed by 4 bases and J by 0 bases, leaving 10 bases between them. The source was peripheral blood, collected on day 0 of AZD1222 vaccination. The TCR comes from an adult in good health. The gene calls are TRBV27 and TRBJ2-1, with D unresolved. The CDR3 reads CASSSWRSSYNEQFF. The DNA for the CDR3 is TGTGCCAGCAGTTCATGGCGGAGCTCCTACAATGAGCAGTTCTTC.